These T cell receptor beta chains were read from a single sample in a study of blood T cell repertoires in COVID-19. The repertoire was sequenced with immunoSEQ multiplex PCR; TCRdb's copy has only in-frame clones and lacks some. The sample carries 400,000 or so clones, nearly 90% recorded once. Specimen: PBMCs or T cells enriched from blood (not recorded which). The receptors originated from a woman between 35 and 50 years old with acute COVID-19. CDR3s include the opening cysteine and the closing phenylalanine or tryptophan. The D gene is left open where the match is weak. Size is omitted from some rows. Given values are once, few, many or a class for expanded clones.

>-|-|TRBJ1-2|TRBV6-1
CASSELLYTNYGYTF
TGTGCCAGCAGTGAATTACTATACACTAACTATGGCTACACCTTC
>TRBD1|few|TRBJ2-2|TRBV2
CAAAVTGGNTGELFF
TGTGCCGCAGCCGTCACAGGGGGAAACACCGGGGAGCTGTTTTTT
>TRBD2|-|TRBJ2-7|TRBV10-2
CASSEWPSGIYEQYF
TGCGCCAGCAGTGAGTGGCCTAGCGGCATCTACGAGCAGTACTTC
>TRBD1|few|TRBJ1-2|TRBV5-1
CASSLDFGRGANYGYTF
TGCGCCAGCAGCTTGGATTTCGGCAGGGGGGCTAACTATGGCTACACCTTC
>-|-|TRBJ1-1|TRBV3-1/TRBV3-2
CASSQASRTNLNTEAFF
TGTGCCAGCAGCCAAGCCTCCCGGACAAATTTGAACACTGAAGCTTTCTTT
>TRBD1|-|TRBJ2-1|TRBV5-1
CASSSGTENLKQFF
TGCGCCAGCAGCTCCGGGACAGAGAACCTAAAGCAGTTCTTC
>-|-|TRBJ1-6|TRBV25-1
CASSEFGGKVKSPLHF
TGTGCCAGCAGTGAATTCGGGGGGAAGGTAAAGTCACCCCTCCACTTT
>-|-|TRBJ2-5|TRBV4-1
CASSLGQQETQYF
TGCGCCAGCAGCCTCGGACAGCAAGAGACCCAGTACTTC
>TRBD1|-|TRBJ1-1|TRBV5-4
CASSAGQGTEAFF
TGTGCCAGCAGCGCGGGACAGGGAACTGAAGCTTTCTTT
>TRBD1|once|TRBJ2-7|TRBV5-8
CASSTRQGQYYEQYF
TGTGCCAGCAGCACACGACAGGGGCAGTACTACGAGCAGTACTTC
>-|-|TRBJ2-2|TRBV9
CASSGGGANTGELFF
TGTGCCAGCAGCGGGGGAGGAGCGAACACCGGGGAGCTGTTTTTT
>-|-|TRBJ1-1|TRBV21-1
CASIRTGASEREAFF
TGTGCCAGCATTCGGACAGGGGCCTCAGAACGTGAAGCTTTCTTT
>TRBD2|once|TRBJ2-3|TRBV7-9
CASSLVLAGGSDTQYF
TGTGCCAGCAGCTTAGTGCTAGCGGGGGGTTCAGATACGCAGTATTTT
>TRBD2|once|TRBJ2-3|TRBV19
CASSIVTLSGGATDTQYF
TGTGCCAGTAGTATAGTTACCCTGAGCGGGGGGGCCACAGATACGCAGTATTTT
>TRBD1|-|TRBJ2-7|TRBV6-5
CASSSTGAYEQYF
TGTGCCAGCAGCAGTACAGGGGCCTACGAGCAGTACTTC
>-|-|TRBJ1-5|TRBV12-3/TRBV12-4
CASTQGLQPQHF
TGTGCCAGCACCCAGGGGCTTCAGCCCCAGCATTTT
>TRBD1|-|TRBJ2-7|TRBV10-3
CAISGLGQAYEQYF
TGTGCCATCAGTGGGCTCGGACAGGCCTACGAGCAGTACTTC
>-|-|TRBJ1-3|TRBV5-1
CASSIDSSGNTIYF
TGCGCCAGCAGCATCGACAGCTCTGGAAACACCATATATTTT
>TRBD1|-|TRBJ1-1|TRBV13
CASSLRTGSIQNTEAFF
TGTGCCAGCAGTCTTCGGACAGGGTCGATACAGAACACTGAAGCTTTCTTT
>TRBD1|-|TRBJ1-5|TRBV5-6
CASSAGTGSRQPQHF
TGTGCCAGCAGCGCCGGGACAGGGTCCCGTCAGCCCCAGCATTTT
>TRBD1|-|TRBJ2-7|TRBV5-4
CASSPGTGAYEQYF
TGTGCCAGCAGCCCCGGGACAGGGGCCTACGAGCAGTACTTC
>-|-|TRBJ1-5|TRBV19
CASSPSHYSNQPQHF
TGTGCCAGTAGCCCCTCACACTATAGCAATCAGCCCCAGCATTTT
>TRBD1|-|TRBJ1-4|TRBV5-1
CASSLLSGGSEKLFF
TGCGCCAGCAGCTTGTTGTCAGGGGGCAGTGAAAAACTGTTTTTT
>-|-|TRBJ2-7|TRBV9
CASSPSDRMSYEQYF
TGTGCCAGCAGCCCCTCCGATAGAATGTCCTACGAGCAGTACTTC
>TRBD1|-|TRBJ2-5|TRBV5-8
CASSRVGQGSGETQYF
TGTGCCAGCAGCAGAGTAGGACAGGGTTCGGGAGAGACCCAGTACTTC
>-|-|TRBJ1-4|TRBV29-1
CSAGHANEKLFF
TGCAGCGCTGGACACGCAAATGAAAAACTGTTTTTT
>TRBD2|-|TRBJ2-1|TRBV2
CASSGLVSSYNEQFF
TGTGCCAGCAGCGGACTAGTTAGCTCCTACAATGAGCAGTTCTTC
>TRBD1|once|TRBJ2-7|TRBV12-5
CASGPRGPSYEQYF
TGTGCTAGTGGTCCCAGGGGGCCCTCCTACGAGCAGTACTTC
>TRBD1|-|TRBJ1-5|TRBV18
CASSLQGAQPQHF
TGTGCCAGCTCCCTACAGGGGGCTCAGCCCCAGCATTTT
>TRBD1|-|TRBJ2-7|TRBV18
CASSLGQGERYEQYF
TGTGCCAGCTCACTGGGACAGGGTGAAAGATACGAGCAGTACTTC
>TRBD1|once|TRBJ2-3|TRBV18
CASSPPGQGVGDTQYF
TGTGCCAGCTCACCACCGGGACAGGGCGTCGGGGATACGCAGTATTTT
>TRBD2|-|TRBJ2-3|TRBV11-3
CASAKRGGAGDTQYF
TGTGCCAGCGCCAAACGCGGGGGGGCCGGAGATACGCAGTATTTT
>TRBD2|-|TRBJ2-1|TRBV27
CASSQVLAGVFEQFF
TGTGCCAGCAGCCAAGTACTAGCGGGGGTCTTTGAGCAGTTCTTC
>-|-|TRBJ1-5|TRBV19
CATSPGEGRQPQHF
TGTGCCACTAGCCCCGGGGAGGGGCGACAGCCCCAGCATTTT
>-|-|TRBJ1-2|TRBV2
CASSESSKEGYTF
TGTGCCAGCAGTGAAAGCAGCAAGGAGGGCTACACCTTC
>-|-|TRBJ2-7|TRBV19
CASSITVTYEQYF
TGTGCCAGTAGTATAACGGTAACCTACGAGCAGTACTTC
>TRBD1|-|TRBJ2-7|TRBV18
CASSPRDRASYEQYF
TGTGCCAGCTCACCAAGGGACAGGGCATCGTACGAGCAGTACTTC
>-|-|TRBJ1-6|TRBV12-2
CASRSSRGGLINSPLHF
TGTGCAAGTCGCTCGTCGCGGGGGGGGTTGATTAATTCACCCCTCCACTTT
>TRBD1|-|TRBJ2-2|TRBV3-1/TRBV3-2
CASSQPDRADERTGELFF
TGTGCCAGCAGCCAACCGGACAGGGCTGACGAAAGGACCGGGGAGCTGTTTTTT
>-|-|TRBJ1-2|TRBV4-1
CASSQGRYSYGYTF
TGCGCCAGCAGCCAAGGGAGGTATTCCTATGGCTACACCTTC
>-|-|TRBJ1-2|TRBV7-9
CASSVSQDGYTF
TGTGCCAGCAGCGTATCTCAGGATGGCTACACCTTC
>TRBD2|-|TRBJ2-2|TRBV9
CASSVAPVQRGGPGELFF
TGTGCCAGCAGCGTAGCGCCCGTGCAGCGGGGGGGCCCCGGGGAGCTGTTTTTT
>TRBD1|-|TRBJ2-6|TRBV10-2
CASSVTGKFSGANVLTF
TGCGCCAGCAGTGTGACAGGGAAATTCTCTGGGGCCAACGTCCTGACTTTC
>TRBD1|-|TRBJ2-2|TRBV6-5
CASRSGTGTGELFF
TGTGCCAGCAGATCCGGGACAGGGACCGGGGAGCTGTTTTTT
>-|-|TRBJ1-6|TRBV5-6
CASSLGQRISYNSPLHF
TGTGCCAGCAGCTTAGGACAGCGGATCTCCTATAATTCACCCCTCCACTTT
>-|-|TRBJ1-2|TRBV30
CAWNTDSTYGYTF
TGTGCCTGGAATACGGACAGTACCTATGGCTACACCTTC
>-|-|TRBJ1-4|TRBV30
CAWMGQFNEKLFF
TGTGCCTGGATGGGCCAGTTCAATGAAAAACTGTTTTTT
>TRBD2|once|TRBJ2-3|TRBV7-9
CASSSSRLAGAPRDTQYF
TGTGCCAGCAGCTCAAGTAGGCTAGCGGGGGCACCGAGGGATACGCAGTATTTT
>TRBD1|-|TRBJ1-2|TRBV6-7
CARPKDRGYGYTF
TGTGCCAGACCGAAAGACAGGGGCTATGGCTACACCTTC
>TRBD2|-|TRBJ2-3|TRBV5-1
CASSFISGGADTQYF
TGCGCCAGCAGCTTTATTTCCGGGGGGGCAGATACGCAGTATTTT